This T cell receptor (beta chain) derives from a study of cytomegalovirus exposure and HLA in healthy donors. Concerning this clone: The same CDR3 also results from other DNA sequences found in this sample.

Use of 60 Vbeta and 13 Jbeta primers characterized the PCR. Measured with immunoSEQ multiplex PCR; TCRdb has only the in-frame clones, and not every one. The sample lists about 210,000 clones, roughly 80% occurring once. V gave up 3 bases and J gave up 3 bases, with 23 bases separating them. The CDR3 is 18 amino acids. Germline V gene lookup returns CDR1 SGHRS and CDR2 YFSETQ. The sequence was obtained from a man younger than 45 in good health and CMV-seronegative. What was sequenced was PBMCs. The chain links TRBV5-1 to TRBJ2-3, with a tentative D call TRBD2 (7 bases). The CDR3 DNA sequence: TGCGCCAGCAGCTCCCTTTCCTTAGGGGGGGCAGGAACAGATACGCAGTATTTT. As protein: CASSSLSLGGAGTDTQYF.